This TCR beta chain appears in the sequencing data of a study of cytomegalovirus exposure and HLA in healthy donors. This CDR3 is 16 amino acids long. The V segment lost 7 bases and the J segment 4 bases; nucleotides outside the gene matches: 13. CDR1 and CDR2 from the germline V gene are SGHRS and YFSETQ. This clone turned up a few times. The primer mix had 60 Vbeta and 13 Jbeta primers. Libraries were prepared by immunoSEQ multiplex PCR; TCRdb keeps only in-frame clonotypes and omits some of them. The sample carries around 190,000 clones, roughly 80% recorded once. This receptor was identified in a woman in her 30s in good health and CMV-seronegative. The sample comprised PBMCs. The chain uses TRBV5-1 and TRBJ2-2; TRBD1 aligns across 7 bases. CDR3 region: CASFQGGLFGTGELFF. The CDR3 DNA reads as TGCGCCAGCTTCCAAGGGGGCCTCTTCGGCACCGGGGAGCTGTTTTTT.